The rows below give T cell receptor beta chains drawn from one sample of a study of shared clonotypes between healthy human individuals. Libraries were prepared by immunoSEQ multiplex PCR; TCRdb keeps only in-frame clonotypes and omits some of them. The data show a few million clones, just over 90% seen once. Input material: naive CD4+ T cells from PBMCs. The receptors stem from a young man in good health. Some clones in this sample may be carry-over from other donors' samples. Both conserved end residues are part of each CDR3. D genes are given only for firm matches. Size is stated for part of the rows, as once, few or many counts, or as a class when the clone is expanded.

TRBD2	NA	TRBV7-9	TRBJ2-1	CASLRPETSGRNSEQFF	TGTGCCAGCCTTCGCCCGGAGACTAGCGGGAGAAATAGTGAGCAGTTCTTC
TRBD2	NA	TRBV29-1	TRBJ2-3	CSVAGLAGVLRTDTQYF	TGCAGCGTGGCGGGACTAGCGGGGGTCCTTAGGACAGATACGCAGTATTTT
TRBD1	NA	TRBV7-9	TRBJ1-5	CASSLGTGRTRNQPQHF	TGTGCCAGCAGCCTTGGGACAGGGCGAACTCGCAATCAGCCCCAGCATTTT
TRBD2	NA	TRBV11-2	TRBJ2-2	CASSFRPSGKSGELFF	TGTGCCAGCAGCTTCAGGCCTAGCGGGAAATCCGGGGAGCTGTTTTTT
NA	NA	TRBV6-1	TRBJ1-1	CASSAPAGGNTEAFF	TGTGCCAGCAGTGCCCCAGCCGGGGGGAACACTGAAGCTTTCTTT
NA	NA	TRBV19	TRBJ1-4	CASSSPPAGEKLFF	TGTGCCAGTAGCTCCCCCCCGGCGGGCGAAAAACTGTTTTTT
NA	NA	TRBV9	TRBJ2-2	CASSGYITGELFF	TGTGCCAGCAGCGGCTATATCACCGGGGAGCTGTTTTTT
NA	NA	TRBV19	TRBJ2-5	CASSVSTGRSQETQYF	TGTGCCAGTAGTGTCTCGACAGGGAGGTCCCAAGAGACCCAGTACTTC
NA	NA	TRBV6-6	TRBJ2-7	CASSYSGGREQYF	TGTGCCAGCAGTTACTCAGGAGGGCGGGAGCAGTACTTC
NA	NA	TRBV7-9	TRBJ1-4	CASSSRGIDPGTEKLFF	TGTGCCAGCAGCTCCCGAGGTATTGACCCGGGGACAGAAAAACTGTTTTTT
TRBD1	NA	TRBV7-9	TRBJ1-2	CASRGKVGQGDNYGYTF	TGTGCCAGCAGGGGAAAAGTTGGACAGGGAGATAACTATGGCTACACCTTC
TRBD1	NA	TRBV2	TRBJ2-5	CASRQGTGEETQYF	TGTGCCAGCCGTCAAGGGACAGGGGAGGAGACCCAGTACTTC
TRBD1	NA	TRBV5-1	TRBJ2-1	CASSIRTGDGEQFF	TGCGCCAGCAGCATCCGGACAGGGGACGGTGAGCAGTTCTTC
TRBD1	NA	TRBV23-1	TRBJ1-1	CASSQSLPRGGVAEAFF	TGCGCCAGCAGTCAATCTCTCCCTCGAGGGGGCGTCGCTGAAGCTTTCTTT
TRBD1	NA	TRBV28	TRBJ2-7	CASSFRQGASHEQYF	TGTGCCAGCAGTTTTAGACAGGGGGCCAGCCACGAGCAGTACTTC
NA	NA	TRBV5-1	TRBJ1-1	CASSLEPETMNTEAFF	TGCGCCAGCAGCTTGGAGCCGGAGACCATGAACACTGAAGCTTTCTTT
TRBD2	NA	TRBV11-2	TRBJ2-7	CASSSHDRLAAYEQYF	TGTGCCAGCAGCTCCCACGATAGACTAGCAGCTTACGAGCAGTACTTC
NA	few	TRBV28	TRBJ2-1	CASSLRNEQFF	TGTGCCAGCAGTTTGAGGAATGAGCAGTTCTTC
NA	few	TRBV28	TRBJ1-4	CASSPRPDGKLFF	TGTGCCAGCAGTCCCCGCCCCGACGGAAAACTGTTTTTT
NA	NA	TRBV5-1	TRBJ1-1	CASSRAEGPEAFF	TGCGCCAGCAGCCGAGCCGAGGGCCCTGAAGCTTTCTTT
NA	NA	TRBV19	TRBJ2-7	CASSIPGEYEQYF	TGTGCCAGTAGTATCCCGGGGGAATACGAGCAGTACTTC
NA	NA	TRBV7-3	TRBJ2-2	CASSLSSGNTGELFF	TGTGCCAGCAGCTTAAGTTCGGGAAACACCGGGGAGCTGTTTTTT
NA	NA	TRBV2	TRBJ1-1	CASSLRGWDTEAFF	TGTGCCAGCAGTCTCCGGGGCTGGGACACTGAAGCTTTCTTT